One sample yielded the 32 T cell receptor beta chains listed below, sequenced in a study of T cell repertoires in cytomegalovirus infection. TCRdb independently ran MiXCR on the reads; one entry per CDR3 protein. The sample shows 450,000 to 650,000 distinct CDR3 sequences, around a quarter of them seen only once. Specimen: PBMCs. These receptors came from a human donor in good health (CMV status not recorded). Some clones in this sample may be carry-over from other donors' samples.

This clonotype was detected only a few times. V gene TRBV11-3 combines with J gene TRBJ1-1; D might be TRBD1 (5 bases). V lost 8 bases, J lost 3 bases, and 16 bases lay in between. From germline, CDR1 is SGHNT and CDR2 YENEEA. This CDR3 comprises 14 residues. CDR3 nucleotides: TGTGCCAGCCAGGCAGAGACGGGGGACACTGAAGCTTTCTTT. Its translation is CASQAETGDTEAFF.

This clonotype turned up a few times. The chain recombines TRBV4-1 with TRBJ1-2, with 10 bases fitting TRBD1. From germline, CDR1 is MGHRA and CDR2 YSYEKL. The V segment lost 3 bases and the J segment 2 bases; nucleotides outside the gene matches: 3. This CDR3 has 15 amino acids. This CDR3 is CASSQSGQGNYGYTF. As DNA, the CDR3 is TGCGCCAGCAGCCAGTCGGGACAGGGGAACTATGGCTACACCTTC.

CDR3 nucleotide sequence: TGCAGTGCTAGGAGTCTAGCGGGAGTCGGCACAGATACGCAGTATTTT. As protein: CSARSLAGVGTDTQYF. The chain couples TRBV20-1 to TRBJ2-3; TRBD2 matches 10 bases. The trim removed 3 bases at V and 1 base at J, leaving 7 bases unmatched. CDR3 length equals 16 residues. CDR1 and CDR2 (germline): DFQATT, SNEGSKA (reference sequence).

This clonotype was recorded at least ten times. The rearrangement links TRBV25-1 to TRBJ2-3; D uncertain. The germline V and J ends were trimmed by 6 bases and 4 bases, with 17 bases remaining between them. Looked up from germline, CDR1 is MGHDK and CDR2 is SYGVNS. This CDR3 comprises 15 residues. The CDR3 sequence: CASSEGRGEADTQYF. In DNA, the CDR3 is TGTGCCAGCAGCGAAGGTCGAGGCGAGGCAGATACGCAGTATTTT.

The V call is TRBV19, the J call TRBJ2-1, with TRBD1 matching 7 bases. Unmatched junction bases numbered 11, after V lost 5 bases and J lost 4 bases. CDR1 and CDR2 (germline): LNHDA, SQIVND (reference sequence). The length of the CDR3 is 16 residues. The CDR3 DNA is TGTGCCAGTAGTCATCCTAGGGGGCTAGGATACAATGAGCAGTTCTTC. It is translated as CASSHPRGLGYNEQFF.

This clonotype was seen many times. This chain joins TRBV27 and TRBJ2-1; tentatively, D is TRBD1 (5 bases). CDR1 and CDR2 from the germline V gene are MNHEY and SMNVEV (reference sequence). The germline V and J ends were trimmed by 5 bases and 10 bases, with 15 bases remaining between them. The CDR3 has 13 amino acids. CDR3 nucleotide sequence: TGTGCCAGCAGTCCTCAAAGGGGCGGAGAGCAGTTCTTC. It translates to CASSPQRGGEQFF.

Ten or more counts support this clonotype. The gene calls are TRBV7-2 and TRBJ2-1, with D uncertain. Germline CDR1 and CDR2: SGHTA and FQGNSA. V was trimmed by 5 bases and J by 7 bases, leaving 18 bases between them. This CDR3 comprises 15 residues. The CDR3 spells CASSVTILRGNEQFF. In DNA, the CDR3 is TGTGCCAGCAGCGTCACAATCCTTCGTGGAAATGAGCAGTTCTTC.

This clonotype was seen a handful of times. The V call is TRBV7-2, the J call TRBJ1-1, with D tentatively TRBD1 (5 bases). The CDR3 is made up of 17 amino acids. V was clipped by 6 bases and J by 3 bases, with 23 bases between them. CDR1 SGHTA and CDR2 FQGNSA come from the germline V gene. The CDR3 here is CASRPPLGTGGDTEAFF. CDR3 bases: TGTGCCAGCAGACCCCCTTTGGGGACGGGTGGCGACACTGAAGCTTTCTTT. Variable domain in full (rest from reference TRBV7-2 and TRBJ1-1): GAGVSQSPSNKVTEKGKDVELRCDPISGHTALYWYRQSLGQGLEFLIYFQGNSAPDKSGLPSDRFSAERTGGSVSTLTIQRTQQEDSAVYLCASRPPLGTGGDTEAFFGQGTRLTVV.

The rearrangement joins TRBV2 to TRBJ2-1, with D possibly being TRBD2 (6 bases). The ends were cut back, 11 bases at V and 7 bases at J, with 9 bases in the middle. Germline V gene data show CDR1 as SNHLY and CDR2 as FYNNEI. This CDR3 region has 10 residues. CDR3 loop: CAGGKNEQFF. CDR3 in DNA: TGTGCCGGAGGGAAAAATGAGCAGTTCTTC.

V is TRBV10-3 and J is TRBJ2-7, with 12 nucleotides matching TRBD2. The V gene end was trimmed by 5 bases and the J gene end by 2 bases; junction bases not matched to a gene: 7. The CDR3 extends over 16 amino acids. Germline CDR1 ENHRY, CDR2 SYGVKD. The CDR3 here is CAISPLLAGGPYEQYF. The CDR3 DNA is TGTGCCATCAGTCCACTCCTAGCGGGAGGGCCCTACGAGCAGTACTTC.

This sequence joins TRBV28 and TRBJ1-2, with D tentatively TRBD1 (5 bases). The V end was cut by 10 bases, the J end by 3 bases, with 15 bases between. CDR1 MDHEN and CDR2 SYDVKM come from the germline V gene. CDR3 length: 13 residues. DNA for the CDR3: TGTGCCATCCTCACAGGCGGGGACTATGGCTACACCTTC. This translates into CAILTGGDYGYTF.

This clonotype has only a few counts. CDR3 sequence: CATSDSRAGIQPQHF. CDR3 coding DNA: TGTGCCACCAGTGATTCCCGGGCGGGGATCCAGCCCCAGCATTTT. The J gene is TRBJ1-5, the V gene TRBV24-1; D is unresolved. The CDR3 covers 15 residues. Germline CDR1 KGHDR, CDR2 SFDVKD. V was trimmed by 2 bases and J by 7 bases, leaving 14 bases between them.

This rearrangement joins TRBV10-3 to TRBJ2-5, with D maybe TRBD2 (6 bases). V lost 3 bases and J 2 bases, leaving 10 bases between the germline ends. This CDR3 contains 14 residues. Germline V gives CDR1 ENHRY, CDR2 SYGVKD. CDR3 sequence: CAISDPGRQETQYF. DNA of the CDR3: TGTGCCATCAGTGACCCCGGGAGACAAGAGACCCAGTACTTC.

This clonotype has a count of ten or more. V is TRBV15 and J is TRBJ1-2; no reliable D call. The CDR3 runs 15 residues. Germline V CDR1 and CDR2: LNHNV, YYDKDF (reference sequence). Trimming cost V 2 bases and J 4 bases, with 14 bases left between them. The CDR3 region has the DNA TGTGCCACCAGCAGACCCGGTATTGAGGGCTATGGCTACACCTTC. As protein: CATSRPGIEGYGYTF.

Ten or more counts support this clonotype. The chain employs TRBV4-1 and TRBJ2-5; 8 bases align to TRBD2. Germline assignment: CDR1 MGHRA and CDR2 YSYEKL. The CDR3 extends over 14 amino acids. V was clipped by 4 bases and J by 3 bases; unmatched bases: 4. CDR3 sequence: CASSPGTSKETQYF. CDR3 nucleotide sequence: TGCGCCAGCAGCCCCGGGACTAGTAAAGAGACCCAGTACTTC.

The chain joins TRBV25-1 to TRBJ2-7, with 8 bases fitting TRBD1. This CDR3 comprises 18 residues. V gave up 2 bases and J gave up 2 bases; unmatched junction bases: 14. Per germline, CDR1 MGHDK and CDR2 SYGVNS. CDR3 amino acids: CASSEVGYRGKVAYEQYV. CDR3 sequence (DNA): TGTGCCAGCAGTGAAGTGGGGTACAGGGGGAAAGTCGCCTACGAGCAGTACGTC.

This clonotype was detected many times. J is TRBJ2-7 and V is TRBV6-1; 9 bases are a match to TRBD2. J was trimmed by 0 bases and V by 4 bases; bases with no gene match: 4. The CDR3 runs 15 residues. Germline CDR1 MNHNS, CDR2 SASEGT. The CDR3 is CASSVSTSGSYEQYF. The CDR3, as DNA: TGTGCCAGCAGTGTCTCGACTAGCGGCTCCTACGAGCAGTACTTC.

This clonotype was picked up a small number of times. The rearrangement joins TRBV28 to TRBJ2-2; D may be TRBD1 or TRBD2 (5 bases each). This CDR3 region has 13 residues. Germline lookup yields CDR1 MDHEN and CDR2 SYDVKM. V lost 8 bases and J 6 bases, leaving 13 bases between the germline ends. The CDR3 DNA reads TGTGCCAGCGGATCAGGGCGGGCCGGGGAGCTGTTTTTT. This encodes CASGSGRAGELFF. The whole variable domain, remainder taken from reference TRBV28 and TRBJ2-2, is DVKVTQSSRYLVKRTGEKVFLECVQDMDHENMFWYRQDPGLGLRLIYFSYDVKMKEKGDIPEGYSVSREKKERFSLILESASTNQTSMYLCASGSGRAGELFFGEGSRLTVL.

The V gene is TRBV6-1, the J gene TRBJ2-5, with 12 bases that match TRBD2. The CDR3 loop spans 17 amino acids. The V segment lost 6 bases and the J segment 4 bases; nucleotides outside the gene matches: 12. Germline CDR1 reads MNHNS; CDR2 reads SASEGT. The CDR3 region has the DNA TGTGCCAGCAGACCTCGACTAGCGGGAGAAGGTCCAGAGACCCAGTACTTC. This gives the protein CASRPRLAGEGPETQYF.

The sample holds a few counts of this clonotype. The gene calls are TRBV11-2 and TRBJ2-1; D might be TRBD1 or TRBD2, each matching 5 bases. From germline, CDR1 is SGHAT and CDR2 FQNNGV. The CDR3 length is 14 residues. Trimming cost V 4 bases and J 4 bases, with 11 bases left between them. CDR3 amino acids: CASSSNGAYNEQFF. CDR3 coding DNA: TGTGCCAGCAGCTCAAACGGGGCTTACAATGAGCAGTTCTTC.

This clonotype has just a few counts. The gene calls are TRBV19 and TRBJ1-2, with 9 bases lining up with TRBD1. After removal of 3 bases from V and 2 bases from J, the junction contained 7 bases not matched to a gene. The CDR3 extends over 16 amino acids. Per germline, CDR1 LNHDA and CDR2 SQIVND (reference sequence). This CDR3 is CASSIWSGQGNYGYTF. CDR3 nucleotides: TGTGCCAGTAGTATTTGGTCGGGACAGGGAAACTATGGCTACACCTTC. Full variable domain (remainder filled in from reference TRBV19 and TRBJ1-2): DGGITQSPKYLFRKEGQNVTLSCEQNLNHDAMYWYRQDPGQGLRLIYYSQIVNDFQKGDIAEGYSVSREKKESFPLTVTSAQKNPTAFYLCASSIWSGQGNYGYTFGSGTRLTVV.

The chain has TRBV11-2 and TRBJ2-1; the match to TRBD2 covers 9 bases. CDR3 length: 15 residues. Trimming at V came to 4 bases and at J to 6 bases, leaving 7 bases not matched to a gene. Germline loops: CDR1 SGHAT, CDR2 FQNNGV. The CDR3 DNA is TGTGCCAGCAGCTCCTTTAGCGGGAGTAGCAATGAGCAGTTCTTC. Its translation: CASSSFSGSSNEQFF.

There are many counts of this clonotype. CDR3 nucleotides: TGTGCCAGCAGCTTAGTCAGGGAGCAAGAGACCCAGTACTTC. The encoded protein is CASSLVREQETQYF. The chain combines TRBV7-2 with TRBJ2-5, with D perhaps given as TRBD1 or TRBD2 (5 bases each). Germline V gene data show CDR1 as SGHTA and CDR2 as FQGNSA. The V and J ends lost 1 base and 2 bases respectively, with 8 bases between them. The CDR3 contains 14 residues.

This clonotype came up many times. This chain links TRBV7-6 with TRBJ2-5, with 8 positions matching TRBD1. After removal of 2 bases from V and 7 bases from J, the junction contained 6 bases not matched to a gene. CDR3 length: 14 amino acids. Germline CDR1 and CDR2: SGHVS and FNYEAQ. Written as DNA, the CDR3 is TGTGCCAGCAGCTTATCGGTACAGGGGGGGACCCAGTACTTC. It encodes CASSLSVQGGTQYF.

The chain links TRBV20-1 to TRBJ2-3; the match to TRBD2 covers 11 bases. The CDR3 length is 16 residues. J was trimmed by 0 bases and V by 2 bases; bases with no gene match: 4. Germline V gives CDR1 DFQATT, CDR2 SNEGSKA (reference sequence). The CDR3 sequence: CSARPTSGASTDTQYF. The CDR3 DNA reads TGCAGTGCTAGACCGACTAGCGGGGCTAGCACAGATACGCAGTATTTT.

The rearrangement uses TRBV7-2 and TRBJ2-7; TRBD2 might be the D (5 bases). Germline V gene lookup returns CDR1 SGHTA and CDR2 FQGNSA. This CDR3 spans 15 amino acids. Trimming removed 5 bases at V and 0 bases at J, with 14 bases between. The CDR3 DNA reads TGTGCCAGCAGCCCGCGCCCCGGGATCTCCTACGAGCAGTACTTC. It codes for CASSPRPGISYEQYF.

CDR3 coding DNA: TGTGCCAGCAGTGACTCTGGGCTAGCTCGCAATGAGCAGTTCTTC. It yields the protein CASSDSGLARNEQFF. The chain combines TRBV6-4 with TRBJ2-1; perhaps TRBD2 as D (5 bases). This CDR3 region has 15 residues. Trimming pared 0 bases from V and 6 bases from J, leaving 12 bases between. Per the germline V gene, CDR1 is MRHNA and CDR2 is SNTAGT.

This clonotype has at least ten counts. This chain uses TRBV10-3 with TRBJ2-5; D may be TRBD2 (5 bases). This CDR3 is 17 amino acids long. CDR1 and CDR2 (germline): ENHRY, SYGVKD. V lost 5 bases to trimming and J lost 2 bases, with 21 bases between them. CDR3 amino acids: CAISRSAFSGNQETQYF. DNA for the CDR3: TGTGCCATCAGTCGATCAGCTTTCTCCGGGAATCAAGAGACCCAGTACTTC.

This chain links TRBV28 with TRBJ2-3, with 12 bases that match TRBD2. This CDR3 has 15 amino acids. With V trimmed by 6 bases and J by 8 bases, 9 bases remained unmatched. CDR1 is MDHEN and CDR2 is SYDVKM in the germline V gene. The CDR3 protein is CASSLTSGSLGTQYF. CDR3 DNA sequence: TGTGCCAGCAGCCTGACTAGCGGGAGTCTGGGTACGCAGTATTTT.

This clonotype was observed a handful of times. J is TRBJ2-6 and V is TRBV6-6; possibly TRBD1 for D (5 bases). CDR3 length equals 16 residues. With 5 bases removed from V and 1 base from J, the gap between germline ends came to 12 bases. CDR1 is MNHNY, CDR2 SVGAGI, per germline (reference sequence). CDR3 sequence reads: CASSPRVVSGANVLTF. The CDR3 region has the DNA TGTGCCAGCAGTCCCAGGGTGGTTTCTGGGGCCAACGTCCTGACTTTC.

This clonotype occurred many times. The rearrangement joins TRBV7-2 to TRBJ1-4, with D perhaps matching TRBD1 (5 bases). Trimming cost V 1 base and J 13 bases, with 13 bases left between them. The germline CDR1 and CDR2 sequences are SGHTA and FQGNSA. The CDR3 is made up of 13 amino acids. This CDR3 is CASSLGGDTGLFF. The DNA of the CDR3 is TGTGCCAGCAGCTTAGGGGGGGATACGGGACTGTTTTTT.

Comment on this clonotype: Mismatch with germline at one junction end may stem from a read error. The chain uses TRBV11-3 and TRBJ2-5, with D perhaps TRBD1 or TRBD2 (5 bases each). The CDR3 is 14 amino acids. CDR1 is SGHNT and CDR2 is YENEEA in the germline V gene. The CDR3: CGSSSSWGRETQYF. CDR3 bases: TGTGGCAGCAGCTCCTCCTGGGGGAGAGAGACCCAGTACTTC.